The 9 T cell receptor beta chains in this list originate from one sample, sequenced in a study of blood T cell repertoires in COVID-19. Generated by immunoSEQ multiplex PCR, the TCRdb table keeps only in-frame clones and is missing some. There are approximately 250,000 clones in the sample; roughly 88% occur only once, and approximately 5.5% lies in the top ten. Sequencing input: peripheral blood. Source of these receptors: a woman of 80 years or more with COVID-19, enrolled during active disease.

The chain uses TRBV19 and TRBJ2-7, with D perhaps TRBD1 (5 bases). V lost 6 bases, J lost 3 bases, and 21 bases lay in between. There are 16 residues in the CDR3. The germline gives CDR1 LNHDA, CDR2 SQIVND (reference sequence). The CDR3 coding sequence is TGTGCCAGTAGGGTAACGCTGACAGTCCCCGGCTACGAGCAGTACTTC. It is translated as CASRVTLTVPGYEQYF.

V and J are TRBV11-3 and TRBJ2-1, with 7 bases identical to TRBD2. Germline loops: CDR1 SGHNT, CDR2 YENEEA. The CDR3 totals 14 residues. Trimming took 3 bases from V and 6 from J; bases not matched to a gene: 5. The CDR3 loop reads CASSFGSGPNEQFF. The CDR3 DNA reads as TGTGCCAGCAGCTTTGGTAGCGGGCCCAATGAGCAGTTCTTC.

The CDR3 DNA reads TGTGCCAGCAGAAAAGAGACAGCTAACTATGGCTACACCTTC. This translates into CASRKETANYGYTF. The rearrangement uses TRBV2 and TRBJ1-2, with a tentative D call TRBD1 (5 bases). Germline CDR1 SNHLY, CDR2 FYNNEI. The CDR3 runs 14 residues. Trimming pared 6 bases from V and 0 bases from J, leaving 11 bases between. Full variable domain (remainder filled in from reference TRBV2 and TRBJ1-2): EPEVTQTPSHQVTQMGQEVILRCVPISNHLYFYWYRQILGQKVEFLVSFYNNEISEKSEIFDDQFSVERPDGSNFTLKIRSTKLEDSAMYFCASRKETANYGYTFGSGTRLTVV.

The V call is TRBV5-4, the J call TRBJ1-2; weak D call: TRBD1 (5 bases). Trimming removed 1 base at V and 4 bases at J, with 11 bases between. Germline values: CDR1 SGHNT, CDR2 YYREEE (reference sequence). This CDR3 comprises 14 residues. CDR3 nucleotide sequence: TGTGCCAGCAGCTTGCAGGGTAACTCCTATGGCTACACCTTC. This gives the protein CASSLQGNSYGYTF.

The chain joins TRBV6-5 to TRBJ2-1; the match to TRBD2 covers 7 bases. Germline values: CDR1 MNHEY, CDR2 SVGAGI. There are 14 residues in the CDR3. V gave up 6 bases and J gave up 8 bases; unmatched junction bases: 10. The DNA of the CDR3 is TGTGCCAGCAGCCCACTTACTAGCGACCATGAGCAGTTCTTC. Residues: CASSPLTSDHEQFF.

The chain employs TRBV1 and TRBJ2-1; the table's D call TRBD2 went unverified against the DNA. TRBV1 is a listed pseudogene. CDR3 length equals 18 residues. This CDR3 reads CTSSQAPRTAGGPNEQFF. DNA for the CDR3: TGCACCAGCAGCCAAGCTCCCCGGACAGCGGGGGGGCCGAATGAGCAGTTCTTC.

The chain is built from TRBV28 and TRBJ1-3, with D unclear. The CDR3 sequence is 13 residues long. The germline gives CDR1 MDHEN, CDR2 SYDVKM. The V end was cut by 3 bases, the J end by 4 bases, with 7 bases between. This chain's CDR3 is CASSLTSGNTIYF. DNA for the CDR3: TGTGCCAGCAGTTTGACATCCGGAAACACCATATATTTT.

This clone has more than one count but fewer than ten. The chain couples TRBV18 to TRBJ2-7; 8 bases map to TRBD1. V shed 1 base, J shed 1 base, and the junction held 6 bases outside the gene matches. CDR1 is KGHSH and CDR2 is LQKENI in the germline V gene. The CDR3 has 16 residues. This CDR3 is CASSPQSRTGSYEQYF. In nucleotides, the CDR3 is TGTGCCAGCTCACCACAATCGCGGACAGGGTCCTACGAGCAGTACTTC.

The CDR3 here is CASSPVGLGQGARGYTF. The DNA of the CDR3 is TGTGCCAGCAGCCCTGTGGGGTTGGGACAGGGCGCTCGTGGCTACACCTTC. The genes are TRBV7-8 and TRBJ1-2; 9 bases agree with TRBD1. The V gene end was trimmed by 5 bases and the J gene end by 7 bases; junction bases not matched to a gene: 17. This CDR3 has 17 residues. CDR1 SGHVS and CDR2 FQNEAQ come from the germline V gene. Using reference TRBV7-8 and TRBJ1-2 for the parts outside the CDR3, the full variable domain is GAGVSQSPRYKVAKRGQDVALRCDPISGHVSLFWYQQALGQGPEFLTYFQNEAQLDKSGLPSDRFFAERPEGSVSTLKIQRTQQEDSAVYLCASSPVGLGQGARGYTFGSGTRLTVV.